This T cell receptor (beta chain) was captured in a study of siplizumab effects on memory and regulatory T cells. Points from the study as a whole: Naive T cells were seen as more diverse than memory cells and as major alloresponse contributors. Tregs that proliferated in siplizumab cultures did not have their suppressive function confirmed.

The assay was immunoSEQ multiplex PCR, and TCRdb's table has in-frame clones only and misses some. The sample holds about 91,000 clones; approximately 96% are singletons and the top ten take roughly 0.033%. As concerns this clone: Its cognate antigen is unknown.

CDR1 is SGDLS and CDR2 is YYNGEE in the germline V gene. Trimming at V came to 3 bases and at J to 2 bases, leaving 3 bases not matched to a gene. CDR3 length: 17 amino acids. The sample consisted of naive CD4+ T cells sorted from blood. This chain links TRBV9 with TRBJ1-6; 12 nucleotides line up with TRBD1. This TCR came from a human donor in good health. CDR3 in amino acids: CASSEGQGAPYNSPLHF. The CDR3, as DNA: TGTGCCAGCAGCGAGGGACAGGGGGCCCCCTATAATTCACCCCTCCACTTT.